Listed below are T cell receptor beta chains from one sample, sequenced in a study of Ad26.COV2.S vaccination and SARS-CoV-2 variants. Sequencing used immunoSEQ multiplex PCR; TCRdb keeps in-frame clones, though not all of them. The table shows roughly 350,000 clones, with about nine tenths occurring only once. Here the sequenced sample was peripheral blood, taken in a trial of Ad26.COV2.S vaccine versus placebo. The origin of the receptors is a person aged 18-60 years who received the Ad26.COV2.S COVID-19 vaccine or a placebo. Each CDR3 is given with its conserved first and last residue. Each record gives: J gene, V gene, D gene, clone size, CDR3 DNA, CDR3 protein. D genes are given only for firm matches. A row's size may be missing; if present it is once, few, many or a size class.

TRBJ1-5	TRBV3-1/TRBV3-2	NA	NA	TGTGCCAGCAGCCAAGATTTAGTTCAGCCCCAGCATTTT	CASSQDLVQPQHF
TRBJ2-3	TRBV11-2	NA	NA	TGTGCCAGCAGCCCTCGGACTACGGCTACGCAGTATTTT	CASSPRTTATQYF
TRBJ2-2	TRBV3-1/TRBV3-2	NA	NA	TGTGCCAGCAGCGCGGGCAGCCTCGACACCGGGGAGCTGTTTTTT	CASSAGSLDTGELFF
TRBJ2-3	TRBV7-2	NA	NA	TGTGCCAGCAGCTTACCTATGGACAGCACAGATACGCAGTATTTT	CASSLPMDSTDTQYF
TRBJ2-7	TRBV3-1/TRBV3-2	NA	NA	TGTGCCAGCAGCCAAGTGCCAAACCGAGAGCAGTACTTC	CASSQVPNREQYF
TRBJ2-7	TRBV7-2	NA	NA	TGTGCCAGCAGCTTTAACAGGGCCAACGAGCAGTACTTC	CASSFNRANEQYF
TRBJ1-1	TRBV24-1	NA	once	TGTGCCACCAGTGATTCCGTCGGGGGGTTAGCTTTCTTT	CATSDSVGGLAFF
TRBJ1-6	TRBV7-9	NA	NA	TGTGCCAGCAGCTTAGTCGGAGGGGAGGGATCACCCCTCCACTTT	CASSLVGGEGSPLHF
TRBJ1-2	TRBV29-1	TRBD1	NA	TGCAGCGCTAAGCCCTATACAGGGGCTAACTATGGCTACACCTTC	CSAKPYTGANYGYTF
TRBJ2-6	TRBV11-2	NA	NA	TGTGCCAGCAGTTTCAGCTCTGGGGCCAACGTCCTGACTTTC	CASSFSSGANVLTF
TRBJ1-5	TRBV20-1	TRBD1	few	TGCAGTGCAAGTGACGGGACAGGGAATCAGCCCCAGCATTTT	CSASDGTGNQPQHF
TRBJ1-2	TRBV5-3	TRBD1	few	TGTGCCAGAAGCAAACAGGGGCCCTATGGCTACACCTTC	CARSKQGPYGYTF
TRBJ2-3	TRBV7-8	TRBD1	NA	TGTGCCAGCAGCTCCGAGACAGGGAGCACAGATACGCAGTATTTT	CASSSETGSTDTQYF
TRBJ1-2	TRBV5-4	TRBD1	NA	TGTGCCAGCAGCTTGGAGACAGGGGCGATTGGCTACACCTTC	CASSLETGAIGYTF
TRBJ2-7	TRBV7-8	NA	NA	TGTGCCAGCAGCTTAGTTGCGACAGTGGTATCCGAGCAGTACTTC	CASSLVATVVSEQYF
TRBJ1-5	TRBV4-2	NA	NA	TGTGCCAGCAGCCAAGTCACACAGAATCAGCCCCAGCATTTT	CASSQVTQNQPQHF
TRBJ1-2	TRBV28	NA	NA	TGTGCCAGCAGGGGTGGGGGTGGCTACACCTTC	CASRGGGGYTF
TRBJ1-1	TRBV5-5	NA	NA	TGTGCCAGCACCAACCGGGGGGGCGGAACTGAAGCTTTCTTT	CASTNRGGGTEAFF